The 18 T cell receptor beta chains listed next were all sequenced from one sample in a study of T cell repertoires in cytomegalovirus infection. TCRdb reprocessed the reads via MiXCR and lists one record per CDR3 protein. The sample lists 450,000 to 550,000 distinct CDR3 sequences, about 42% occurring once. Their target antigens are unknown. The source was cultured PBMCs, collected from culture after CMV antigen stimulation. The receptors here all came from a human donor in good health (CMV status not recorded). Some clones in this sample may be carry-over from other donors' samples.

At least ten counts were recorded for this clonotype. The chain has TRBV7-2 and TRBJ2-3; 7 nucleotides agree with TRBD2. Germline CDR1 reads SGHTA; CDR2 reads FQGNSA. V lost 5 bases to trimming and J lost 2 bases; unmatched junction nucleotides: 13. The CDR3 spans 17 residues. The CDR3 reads CASSPPAYSGNTDTQYF. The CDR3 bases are TGTGCCAGCAGCCCGCCGGCGTACAGCGGGAACACAGATACGCAGTATTTT.

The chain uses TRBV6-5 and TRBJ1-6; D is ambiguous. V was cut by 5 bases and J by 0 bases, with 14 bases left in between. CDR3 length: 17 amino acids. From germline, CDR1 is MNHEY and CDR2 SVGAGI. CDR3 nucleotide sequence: TGTGCCAGCAGTCTCCTCCCAGAGATCTCCTATAATTCACCCCTCCACTTT. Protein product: CASSLLPEISYNSPLHF.

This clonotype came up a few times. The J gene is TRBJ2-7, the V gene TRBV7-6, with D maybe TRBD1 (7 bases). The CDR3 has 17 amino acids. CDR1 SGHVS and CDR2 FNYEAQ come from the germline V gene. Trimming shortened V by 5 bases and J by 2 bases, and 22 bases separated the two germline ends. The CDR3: CASSRTGAGSGAYEQYF. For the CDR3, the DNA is TGTGCCAGCAGCCGCACAGGGGCTGGTAGCGGTGCCTACGAGCAGTACTTC.

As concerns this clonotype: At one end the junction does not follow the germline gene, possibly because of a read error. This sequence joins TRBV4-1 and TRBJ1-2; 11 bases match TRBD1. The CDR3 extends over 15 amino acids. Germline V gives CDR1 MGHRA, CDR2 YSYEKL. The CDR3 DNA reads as TGTGCCAGCAGCCCCCTGGACAGGGGGCTCTATGGCTACACCTTC. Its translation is CASSPLDRGLYGYTF.

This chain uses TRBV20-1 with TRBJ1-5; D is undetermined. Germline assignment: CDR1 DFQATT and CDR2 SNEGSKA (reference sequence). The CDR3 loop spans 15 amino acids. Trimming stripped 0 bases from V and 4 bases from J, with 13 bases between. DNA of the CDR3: TGCAGTGCTAGAGATTCGGCAAACGTTAATCAGCCCCAGCATTTT. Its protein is CSARDSANVNQPQHF.

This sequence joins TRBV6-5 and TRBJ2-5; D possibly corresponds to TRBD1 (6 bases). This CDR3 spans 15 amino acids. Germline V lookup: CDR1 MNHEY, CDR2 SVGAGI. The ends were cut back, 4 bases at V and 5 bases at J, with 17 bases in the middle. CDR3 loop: CASSFLGGGEETQYF. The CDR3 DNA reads TGTGCCAGCAGTTTCCTCGGTGGGGGCGAGGAGACCCAGTACTTC.

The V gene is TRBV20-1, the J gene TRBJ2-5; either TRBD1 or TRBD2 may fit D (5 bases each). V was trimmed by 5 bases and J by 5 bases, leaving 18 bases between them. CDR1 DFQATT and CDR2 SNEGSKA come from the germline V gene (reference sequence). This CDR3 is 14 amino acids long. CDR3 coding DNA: TGCAGTGCTGCGACCGGGGCCCTAGAGGAGACCCAGTACTTC. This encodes CSAATGALEETQYF.

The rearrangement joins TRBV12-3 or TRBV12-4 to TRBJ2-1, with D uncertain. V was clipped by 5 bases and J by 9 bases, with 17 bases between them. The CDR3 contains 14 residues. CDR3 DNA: TGTGCCAGCAGTCCAGGTAACAACTTGGGTGAGCAGTTCTTC. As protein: CASSPGNNLGEQFF.

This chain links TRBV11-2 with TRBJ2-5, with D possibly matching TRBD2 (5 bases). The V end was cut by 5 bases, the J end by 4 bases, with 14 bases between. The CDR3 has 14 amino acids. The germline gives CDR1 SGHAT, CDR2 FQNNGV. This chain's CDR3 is CASSPYAEAETQYF. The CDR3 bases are TGTGCCAGCAGCCCCTACGCGGAGGCAGAGACCCAGTACTTC.

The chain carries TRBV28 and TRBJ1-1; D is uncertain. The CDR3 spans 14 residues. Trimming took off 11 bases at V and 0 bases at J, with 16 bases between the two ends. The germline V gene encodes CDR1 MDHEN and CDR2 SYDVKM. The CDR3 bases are TGTGCCGCCCGGGCGGCAGATTTGAACACTGAAGCTTTCTTT. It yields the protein CAARAADLNTEAFF.

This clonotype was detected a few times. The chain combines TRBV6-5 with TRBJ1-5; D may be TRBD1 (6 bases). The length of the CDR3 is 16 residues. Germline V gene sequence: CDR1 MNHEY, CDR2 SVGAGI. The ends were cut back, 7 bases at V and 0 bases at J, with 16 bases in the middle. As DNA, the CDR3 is TGTGCCAGCACCCGGGACAAGGGCCATAGCAATCAGCCCCAGCATTTT. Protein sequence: CASTRDKGHSNQPQHF.

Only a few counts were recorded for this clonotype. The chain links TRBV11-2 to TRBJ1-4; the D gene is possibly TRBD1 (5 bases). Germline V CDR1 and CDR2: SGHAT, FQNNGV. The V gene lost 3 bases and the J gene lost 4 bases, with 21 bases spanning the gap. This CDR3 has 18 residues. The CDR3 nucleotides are TGTGCCAGCAGCTTGGGTACCCCAGGGAGCGGGGGTAATGAAAAACTGTTTTTT. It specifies CASSLGTPGSGGNEKLFF.

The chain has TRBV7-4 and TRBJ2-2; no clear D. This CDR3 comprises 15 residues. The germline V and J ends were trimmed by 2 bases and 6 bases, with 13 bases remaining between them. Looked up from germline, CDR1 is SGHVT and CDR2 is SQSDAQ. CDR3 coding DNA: TGTGCCAGCAGCTTAAGTAGTCTAGTCGCCGGGGAGCTGTTTTTT. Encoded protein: CASSLSSLVAGELFF.

The CDR3 sequence is CASSGPRTSYNEQFF. The CDR3 region has the DNA TGTGCCAGCAGTGGACCTCGTACGTCCTACAATGAGCAGTTCTTC. The rearrangement links TRBV6-5 to TRBJ2-1; D not certain. Trimming took 5 bases from V and 1 from J, leaving 12 bases between them. This CDR3 region has 15 residues. Germline V lookup: CDR1 MNHEY, CDR2 SVGAGI.

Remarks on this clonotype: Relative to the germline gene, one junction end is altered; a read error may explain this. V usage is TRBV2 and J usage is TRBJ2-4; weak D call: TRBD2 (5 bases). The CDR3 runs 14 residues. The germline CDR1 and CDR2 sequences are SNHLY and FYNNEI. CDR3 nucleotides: TGTGTCAGCAGTCCGGGGTTAGCCAAAAACATTCAGTACTTC. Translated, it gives CVSSPGLAKNIQYF.

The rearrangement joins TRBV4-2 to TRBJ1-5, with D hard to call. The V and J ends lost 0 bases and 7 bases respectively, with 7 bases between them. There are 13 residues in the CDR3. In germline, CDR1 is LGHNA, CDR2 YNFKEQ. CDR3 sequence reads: CASSQDLRQPQHF. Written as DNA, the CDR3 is TGTGCCAGCAGCCAAGATTTGCGACAGCCCCAGCATTTT.

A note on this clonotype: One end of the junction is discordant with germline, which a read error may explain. CDR3 bases: TGTGCCAGCAGCTTAACAGGGGGTTTAACTGAAGCTTGCTTT. Translated, it gives CASSLTGGLTEACF. This chain uses TRBV7-2 with TRBJ1-1; 8 nucleotides line up with TRBD1. The germline CDR1 and CDR2 sequences are SGHTA and FQGNSA. The CDR3 runs to 14 residues.

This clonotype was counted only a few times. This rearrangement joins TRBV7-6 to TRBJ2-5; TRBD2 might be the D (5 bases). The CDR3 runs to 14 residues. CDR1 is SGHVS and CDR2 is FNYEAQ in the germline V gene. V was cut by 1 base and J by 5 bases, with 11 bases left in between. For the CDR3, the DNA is TGTGCCAGCAGCTTAGGGGCTAGCATTGAGACCCAGTACTTC. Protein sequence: CASSLGASIETQYF.